This TCR beta chain was identified in a study of blood T cell repertoires in COVID-19. J gave up 5 bases and V 2 bases, and 9 bases lay outside the gene matches. CDR1 is LNHDA, CDR2 SQIVND, per germline (reference sequence). CDR3 length: 18 amino acids. Using immunoSEQ multiplex PCR, the repertoire was profiled, and TCRdb retains in-frame clones only, with some absent. This table has about 240,000 clones, approximately 84% appearing once. The receptor comes from a man in his fifties or sixties with acute or convalescent COVID-19. Sequenced input: peripheral blood. V gene TRBV19 combines with J gene TRBJ2-1; 13 nucleotides line up with TRBD2. The DNA for the CDR3 is TGTGCCAGTAGTATATTCGGGACTAGCGGGAAAACCCACAATGAGCAGTTCTTC. The encoded protein is CASSIFGTSGKTHNEQFF.